This T cell receptor beta chain originates from a study of T-cell reconstitution after alpha-beta-depleted transplantation in children. Unique molecular identifiers were incorporated during preparation of the TCRbeta library. TCRdb used MiXCR to reprocess the PCR reads, holding one entry per CDR3 protein. The table has around 450,000 distinct CDR3 sequences, approximately 42% seen once. CDR3 size: 13 residues. The germline CDR1 and CDR2 sequences are WSHSY and SAAADI. Trimming cost V 11 bases and J 4 bases; bases outside gene matches: 9. Sample: PBMCs, taken before TCRalphabeta/CD19-depleted stem cell transplant. The gene calls are TRBV10-2 and TRBJ1-1; 8 bases fit TRBD1. This TCR was recovered from a girl aged 2 to 9 with aplastic anemia, due to receive a stem cell transplant. As DNA, the CDR3 is TGCGCCTCCCGGGACAGGCCCGGCACTGAAGCTTTCTTT. This translates into CASRDRPGTEAFF.